Each of the 16 T cell receptor beta chains below was sequenced from the same sample in a study of blood T cell repertoires in COVID-19. The method was immunoSEQ multiplex PCR; TCRdb's version includes in-frame clones alone and lacks a portion of them. Of about 35,000 clones in the sample, around 86% are singletons; the top ten hold about 9.4%. Specimen: peripheral blood. These receptors came from a man at least 80 years old with active COVID-19.

This chain uses TRBV9 with TRBJ2-3; D is undetermined. Germline loops: CDR1 SGDLS, CDR2 YYNGEE. This CDR3 contains 11 residues. Trimming shortened V by 9 bases and J by 6 bases, and 11 bases separated the two germline ends. This CDR3 reads CATSFYDTQYF. CDR3 in DNA: TGTGCCACCTCCTTCTACGATACGCAGTATTTT.

In this sample, this clone turned up a few times. V gene TRBV28 combines with J gene TRBJ2-7; a possible D gene is TRBD2 (7 bases). Germline values: CDR1 MDHEN, CDR2 SYDVKM. This CDR3 is 14 amino acids long. Trimming took 10 bases from V and 3 from J, leaving 19 bases between them. The CDR3 DNA is TGTGCCACCACCTGGAGGGGGGGCTACTACGAGCAGTACTTC. Its translation is CATTWRGGYYEQYF.

This chain connects TRBV28 to TRBJ1-1; D possibly corresponds to TRBD1 (5 bases). The CDR3 is made up of 14 amino acids. The V and J ends lost 4 bases and 1 base respectively, with 10 bases between them. Germline assignment: CDR1 MDHEN and CDR2 SYDVKM. The CDR3 bases are TGTGCCAGCAGTTCAAAGGGGTGGAACACTGAAGCTTTCTTT. Amino acids: CASSSKGWNTEAFF.

The chain recombines TRBV6-6 with TRBJ2-1; 15 bases match TRBD2. Germline assignment: CDR1 MNHNY and CDR2 SVGAGI (reference sequence). With 5 bases clipped from V and 10 bases from J, the junction kept 6 bases outside the gene matches. CDR3 length: 15 residues. The CDR3: CASSIPGLAGGEQFF. The CDR3 bases are TGTGCCAGCAGTATTCCGGGACTAGCGGGAGGCGAGCAGTTCTTC.

The rearrangement links TRBV7-9 to TRBJ1-2; 8 bases map to TRBD1. The V gene end was trimmed by 5 bases and the J gene end by 1 base; junction bases not matched to a gene: 9. Per the germline V gene, CDR1 is SEHNR and CDR2 is FQNEAQ (reference sequence). The CDR3 length is 16 residues. The CDR3 region has the DNA TGTGCCAGCAGCCGGACAGGGAGCGACCTTAACTATGGCTACACCTTC. Translation gives CASSRTGSDLNYGYTF.

This clone was counted only a few times. The J gene is TRBJ2-2, the V gene TRBV3-1 (or the pseudogene TRBV3-2), with D hard to call. V was shortened by 4 bases and J by 5 bases, with 8 bases between the two germline ends. This CDR3 has 13 residues. Germline assignment: CDR1 LGHDT and CDR2 YNNKEL (reference sequence). CDR3 nucleotide sequence: TGTGCCAGCAGCCGTTCATCAACCGGGGAGCTGTTTTTT. Its protein is CASSRSSTGELFF.

This rearrangement joins TRBV3-1 (or the pseudogene TRBV3-2) to TRBJ2-5, with 12 bases that match TRBD2. Germline-derived CDR1 and CDR2 are LGHDT and YNNKEL (reference sequence). The V and J ends lost 7 bases and 5 bases, in that order; junction bases with no gene match: 17. This CDR3 has 18 amino acids. In DNA, the CDR3 is TGTGCCAGCACCTCTTCCTCCCTAGCGGGAGGGCCTGATGAGACCCAGTACTTC. It specifies CASTSSSLAGGPDETQYF.

This CDR3 is CAWSVSGVRTDTQYF. The CDR3 DNA sequence: TGTGCCTGGAGTGTCTCAGGGGTCCGCACAGATACGCAGTATTTT. This rearrangement joins TRBV30 to TRBJ2-3; D is perhaps TRBD1 (6 bases). The CDR3 totals 15 residues. Trimming left V 0 bases short and J 1 base short, with 11 bases between. Per germline, CDR1 GTSNPN and CDR2 SVGIG (reference sequence).

This clone appeared once. The chain has TRBV28 and TRBJ1-6; D is perhaps TRBD1 (6 bases). This CDR3 is built from 16 residues. V lost 4 bases to trimming and J lost 6 bases, with 16 bases between them. Germline CDR1 is MDHEN and CDR2 is SYDVKM. Here the CDR3 DNA reads TGTGCCAGCAGTTCACACCTGGGGGGGGCTAATTCACCCCTCCACTTT. Translated, it gives CASSSHLGGANSPLHF.

The chain is built from TRBV15 and TRBJ2-3; unclear D gene. Germline CDR1 reads LNHNV; CDR2 reads YYDKDF (reference sequence). CDR3 length: 12 residues. V was pared by 7 bases and J by 1 base, with 6 bases between. The CDR3 DNA sequence: TGTGCCACCAATCGGGGCACAGATACGCAGTATTTT. Translating gives CATNRGTDTQYF.

The V and J genes are TRBV20-1 and TRBJ2-7; D is uncertain. The CDR3 has 10 amino acids. Trimming removed 4 bases from V and 6 bases from J, with 7 bases in between. Germline CDR1 and CDR2: DFQATT and SNEGSKA (reference sequence). DNA of the CDR3: TGCAGTGCTAACGACTTCGAGCAGTACTTC. Amino acids: CSANDFEQYF.

The genes are TRBV3-1 (or the pseudogene TRBV3-2) and TRBJ2-7; no firm D call. V was shortened by 4 bases and J by 0 bases, with 10 bases between the two germline ends. Germline-derived CDR1 and CDR2 are LGHDT and YNNKEL (reference sequence). The length of the CDR3 is 14 residues. The CDR3 here is CASSLSLSSYEQYF. The DNA of the CDR3 is TGTGCCAGCAGCCTTTCCCTAAGCTCCTACGAGCAGTACTTC.

The chain recombines TRBV5-1 with TRBJ2-3, with 10 bases aligning to TRBD1. CDR1 is SGHRS and CDR2 is YFSETQ in the germline V gene. Trimming at V came to 5 bases and at J to 4 bases, leaving 7 bases not matched to a gene. The CDR3 runs 15 residues. The CDR3 nucleotides read TGCGCCAGCAGACGGACAGGGGGAAGCTCAGATACGCAGTATTTT. Translated: CASRRTGGSSDTQYF.

The CDR3 loop reads CASSSSRDSYNEQFF. The CDR3 bases are TGTGCCAGCAGTTCCTCTCGGGACTCCTACAATGAGCAGTTCTTC. The chain carries TRBV27 and TRBJ2-1, with D possibly TRBD2 on 5 matching bases. The CDR3 is 15 residues long. The germline V gene encodes CDR1 MNHEY and CDR2 SMNVEV (reference sequence). V gave up 4 bases and J gave up 0 bases, with 10 bases separating them.

This rearrangement joins TRBV15 to TRBJ2-1; TRBD2 agrees at 7 bases. The CDR3 is 14 residues long. CDR1 is LNHNV and CDR2 is YYDKDF in the germline V gene (reference sequence). V was clipped by 3 bases and J by 5 bases; unmatched bases: 4. This chain's CDR3 is CATSSGLADNEQFF. CDR3 DNA: TGTGCCACCAGCAGTGGTCTAGCGGACAATGAGCAGTTCTTC.

The genes are TRBV7-2 and TRBJ1-2, with TRBD1 matching over 9 bases. CDR1 is SGHTA, CDR2 FQGNSA, per germline. The CDR3 runs 18 residues. The V segment lost 5 bases and the J segment 2 bases; nucleotides outside the gene matches: 15. The chain's CDR3 is CASSPTGTGSNRNYGYTF. In nucleotides, the CDR3 is TGTGCCAGCAGCCCGACCGGGACAGGGTCAAATAGAAACTATGGCTACACCTTC. Full variable domain (outside the CDR3, taken from reference TRBV7-2 and TRBJ1-2): GAGVSQSPSNKVTEKGKDVELRCDPISGHTALYWYRQSLGQGLEFLIYFQGNSAPDKSGLPSDRFSAERTGGSVSTLTIQRTQQEDSAVYLCASSPTGTGSNRNYGYTFGSGTRLTVV.